This T cell receptor beta chain was sequenced during a study of shared clonotypes between healthy human individuals (TCRdb year 2020). Context from the whole study: A few men and a couple of women, aged 18 to 49 years, made up the cohort. The study deeply sequenced blood TCR repertoires of about 5 healthy adults to estimate repertoire size and the extent of clonotype sharing between individuals. Per donor, leukapheresis produced somewhere between about 0.9 and 10 billion PBMCs. Different laboratories and diverse techniques were used to prepare libraries and sequence TCR repertoires, to increase sequencing depth and limit assay-specific biases. For each donor, CD4 naive and CD4 memory were each run on three plates, CD8 naive on two plates, and CD8 memory on one plate.

On the study overall, not on this receptor specifically: Sampling was restricted to blood, and TCR repertoires in tissues likely differ from the TCR repertoires found in blood. Naive subsets generally had larger estimated clonotype richness than memory subsets. Even with the large sequencing depth, rarefaction of the sorted-subset datasets indicated that sequencing was incomplete. Clonotypes shared by all four sorted-subset donors showed higher generation probabilities than non-shared clonotypes. When four donors were compared, the shared fraction of clonotypes was roughly 4.8% for naive CD4, more than 3% for naive CD8, about 2.4% for memory CD4, and about 0.36% for memory CD8. Pairwise subsampling led to the expectation that sequencing depth would affect the degree of clonotype sharing among donors. The small number of donors limited the genetic and exposure-history diversity represented.

Using the deep immunoSEQ assay, multiplex PCR amplified TCR CDR3 regions from genomic DNA. Genomic DNA extracted from each cell subset was distributed evenly over all wells of several immunoSEQ 96-well plates, and each plate served as one replicate. Each replicate PCR for sorted subsets received around 200 ng genomic DNA, equal to 28,000 or so T cell genomes. Purified libraries were measured with a Qubit 3.0 fluorometer, size-checked on a Bioanalyzer 2100, and measured again with the KAPA Library Quantification kit. A separate single-read 150-cycle Illumina NextSeq 550 flow cell was used to sequence each immunoSEQ 96-well plate. The study's own analysis went as follows. Because only junctional sequences without quality scores were contained in the immunoSEQ output, filtering matching that applied to full-length reads could not be performed. Sequences were annotated with PyIR, a Python wrapper for IgBLAST v1.9, and V/J genes and CDR3 were assigned using IMGT germline references. Reads were removed for weak V/J assignments (E-value above 1e-6), missing CDR3, stop codons, out-of-frame junctions, or ambiguous translated residues. V3J clonotypes were defined by identical inferred V gene, J gene, and CDR3 amino acid sequence. The percentage overlap between two repertoires was calculated by dividing the number of shared unique clonotypes by the size of the smaller repertoire. Repertoire richness was assessed with RTK rarefaction, the Chao1 estimator, and Recon v2.1 estimates of unobserved clonotypes. For all TCRbeta clonotypes obtained by the gDNA method from a few donors, generation probabilities were computed with OLGA. The table comes from immuneACCESS by way of TCRdb, which keeps in-frame sequences with V and J called. Part of the clones is missing from these tables; in studies checked, under half for an unresolved V gene and the rest for unknown reasons. V, J and clone size are those of that table, while D and trimming were read from the DNA. The sample records about 2.3 million clones, just over 90% of which are singletons. 0.39% of the sample is held by the ten biggest clonotypes.

Healthy HIV-negative adults with no recently reported acute infections or vaccinations were included as donors. Only Caucasian adults living in Nashville, Tennessee, USA were represented among the donors. CD4+ T cells were enriched by magnetic negative selection, after which naive cells were positively selected on CD45RA and the negative fraction was taken as the memory subset. Blood was obtained by leukapheresis, after which PBMCs were separated by Ficoll-Histopaque density gradient centrifugation and cryopreserved in liquid nitrogen vapor phase. Analytical flow cytometry was used to check the purity and quantity of each magnetically sorted T cell population. Genomic DNA was isolated from each sorted fraction and quantified by UV absorbance on a Nanodrop 2000c. As regards this clone: Its antigen is still unknown. Per-base quality was not reported, and no clone a single base away is much larger than it.

V and J are truncated by 0 bases and 4 bases respectively, leaving an intervening sequence of 17 bases. The CDR3 numbers 16 residues from cysteine through phenylalanine. Of all the DNA, just the CDR3 is kept, 48 bases in frame from base 1. Looking up the germline V gene (reference sequence) yields CDR1 GTSNPN and CDR2 SVGIG. The receptor chain draws on TRBV30 and TRBJ2-3; a tentative D match to TRBD2 spans 6 bases. The clonotype comes from a man between 18 and 35 years old in good health. Some clones in this sample may be carry-over from other donors' samples. Sequencing was performed on naive CD4+ T cells from PBMCs. The cell subset or site label of this sample denotes: CD45RA+ positively selected. The base sequence is TGTGCCTGGAGTGTAGGCGGGGTGGGGGTAGCAGATACGCAGTATTTT. It translates as CAWSVGGVGVADTQYF.